These 2 T cell receptor beta chains were all obtained from the same sample, sequenced in a study of blood T cell repertoires in COVID-19. Sequencing used immunoSEQ multiplex PCR; TCRdb keeps in-frame clones, though not all of them. The sample has roughly 150,000 clones, under 85% seen once. The sequencing sample was made of peripheral blood. Receptors were obtained from a man between 65 and 85 years old with acute or convalescent COVID-19.

This clone was seen a handful of times. The V gene is TRBV4-3, the J gene TRBJ1-2, with TRBD1 matching over 9 bases. The CDR3 extends over 16 amino acids. Looked up from germline, CDR1 is LGHNA and CDR2 is YSLEER. V shed 0 bases, J shed 3 bases, and the junction held 5 bases outside the gene matches. The CDR3 DNA follows: TGCGCCAGCAGCCAAGATCTTGGGACAGGGCACTATGGCTACACCTTC. Translation: CASSQDLGTGHYGYTF.

This clone was detected only a few times. As DNA, the CDR3 is TGTGCCTCCCAGCGGGACCCCACCTACGAGCAGTACTTC. It codes for CASQRDPTYEQYF. The genes are TRBV28 and TRBJ2-7; 7 bases are a match to TRBD2. With 11 bases clipped from V and 2 bases from J, the junction kept 9 bases outside the gene matches. Germline V gene sequence: CDR1 MDHEN, CDR2 SYDVKM. The CDR3 loop spans 13 amino acids.